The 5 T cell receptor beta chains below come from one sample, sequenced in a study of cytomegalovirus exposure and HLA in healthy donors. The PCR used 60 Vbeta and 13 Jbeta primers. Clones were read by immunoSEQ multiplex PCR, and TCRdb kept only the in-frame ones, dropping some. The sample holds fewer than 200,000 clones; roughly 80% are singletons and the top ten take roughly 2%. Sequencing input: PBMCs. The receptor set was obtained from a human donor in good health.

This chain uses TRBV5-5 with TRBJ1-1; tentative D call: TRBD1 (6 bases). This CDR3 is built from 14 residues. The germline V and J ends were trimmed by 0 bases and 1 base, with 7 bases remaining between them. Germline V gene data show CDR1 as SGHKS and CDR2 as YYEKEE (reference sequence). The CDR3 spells CASSLGGQNTEAFF. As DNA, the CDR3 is TGTGCCAGCAGCTTGGGGGGGCAGAACACTGAAGCTTTCTTT.

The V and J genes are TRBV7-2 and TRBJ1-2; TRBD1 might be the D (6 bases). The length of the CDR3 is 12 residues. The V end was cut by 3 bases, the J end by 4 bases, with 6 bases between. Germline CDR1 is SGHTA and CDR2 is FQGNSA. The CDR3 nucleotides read TGTGCCAGCAGCTTGGACAGCTATGGCTACACCTTC. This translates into CASSLDSYGYTF.

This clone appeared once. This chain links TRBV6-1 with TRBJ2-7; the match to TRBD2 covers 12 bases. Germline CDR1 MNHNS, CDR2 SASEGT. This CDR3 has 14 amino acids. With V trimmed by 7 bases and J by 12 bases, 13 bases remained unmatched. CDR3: CASTGLAGIPDPYF. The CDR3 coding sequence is TGTGCCAGCACCGGACTAGCGGGGATCCCAGATCCGTACTTC.

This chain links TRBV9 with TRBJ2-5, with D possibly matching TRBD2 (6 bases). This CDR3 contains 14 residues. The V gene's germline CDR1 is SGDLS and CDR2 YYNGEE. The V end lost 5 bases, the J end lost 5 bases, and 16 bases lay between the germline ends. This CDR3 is CASSAAGTSETQYF. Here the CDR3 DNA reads TGTGCCAGCAGTGCCGCAGGGACTTCGGAGACCCAGTACTTC.

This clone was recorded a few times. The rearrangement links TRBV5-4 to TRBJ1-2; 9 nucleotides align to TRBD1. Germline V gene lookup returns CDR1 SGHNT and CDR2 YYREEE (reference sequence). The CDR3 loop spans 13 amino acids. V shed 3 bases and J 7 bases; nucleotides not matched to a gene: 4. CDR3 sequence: CASSSGQGTGYTF. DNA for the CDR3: TGTGCCAGCAGCTCCGGACAGGGGACTGGCTACACCTTC.